This TCR beta chain was recovered during a study of blood T cell repertoires in COVID-19. Looking at the study overall: The United States, Italy and Spain supplied acute and convalescent COVID-19 samples.

The method was immunoSEQ multiplex PCR; TCRdb's version includes in-frame clones alone and lacks a portion of them. The profile shows about 180,000 clones, over 75% of them singletons. This TCR came from a man aged 40-50 years with active or convalescent COVID-19. Sample: peripheral blood.

CDR3 DNA sequence: TGTGCCAGCAGTTACTCGTCCGGGAATACCGGGGAGCTGTTTTTT. Translated: CASSYSSGNTGELFF. The genes are TRBV6-5 and TRBJ2-2, with D possibly matching TRBD2 (5 bases). The germline V gene has CDR1 MNHEY and CDR2 SVGAGI. V lost 0 bases and J lost 5, with 10 bases in between. The CDR3 sequence is 15 residues long.